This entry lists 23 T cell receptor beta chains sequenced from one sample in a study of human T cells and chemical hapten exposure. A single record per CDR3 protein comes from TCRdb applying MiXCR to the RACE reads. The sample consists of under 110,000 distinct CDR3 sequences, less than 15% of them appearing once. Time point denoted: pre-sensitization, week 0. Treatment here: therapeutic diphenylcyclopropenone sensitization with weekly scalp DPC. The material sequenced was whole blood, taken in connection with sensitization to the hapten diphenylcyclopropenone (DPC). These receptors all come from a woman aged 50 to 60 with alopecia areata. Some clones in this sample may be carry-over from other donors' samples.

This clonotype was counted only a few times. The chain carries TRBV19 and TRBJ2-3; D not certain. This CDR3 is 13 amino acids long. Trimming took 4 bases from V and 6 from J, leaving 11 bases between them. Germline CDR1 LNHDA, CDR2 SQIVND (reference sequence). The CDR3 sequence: CASSKRLSDTQYF. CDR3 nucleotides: TGTGCCAGTAGTAAAAGGTTGTCGGATACGCAGTATTTT.

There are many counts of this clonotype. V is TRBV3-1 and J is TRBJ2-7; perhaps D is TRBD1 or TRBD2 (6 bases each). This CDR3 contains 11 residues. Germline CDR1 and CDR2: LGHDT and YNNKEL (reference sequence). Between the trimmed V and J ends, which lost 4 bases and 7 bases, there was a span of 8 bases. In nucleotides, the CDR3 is TGTGCCAGCAGCCGAGGGGGGGAGCAGTACTTC. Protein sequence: CASSRGGEQYF.

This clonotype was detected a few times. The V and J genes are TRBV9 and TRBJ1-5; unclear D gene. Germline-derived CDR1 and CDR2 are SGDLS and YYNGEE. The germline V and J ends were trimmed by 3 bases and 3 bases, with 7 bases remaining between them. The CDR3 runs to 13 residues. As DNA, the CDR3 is TGTGCCAGCAGCGCGGGTTACAATCAGCCCCAGCATTTT. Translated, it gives CASSAGYNQPQHF.

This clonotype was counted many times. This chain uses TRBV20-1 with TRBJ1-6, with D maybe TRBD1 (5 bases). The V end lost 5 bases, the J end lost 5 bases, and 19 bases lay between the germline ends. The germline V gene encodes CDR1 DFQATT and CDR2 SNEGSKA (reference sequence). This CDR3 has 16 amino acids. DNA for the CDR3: TGCAGTGCTCCCAGGCGGGGGAAACTGAATAATTCACCCCTCCACTTT. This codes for CSAPRRGKLNNSPLHF.

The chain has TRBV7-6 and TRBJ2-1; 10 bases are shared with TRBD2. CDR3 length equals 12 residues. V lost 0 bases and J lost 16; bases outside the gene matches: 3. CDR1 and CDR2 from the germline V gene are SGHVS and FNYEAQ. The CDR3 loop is CASSLAAGGVFF. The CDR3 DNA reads TGTGCCAGCAGCTTAGCAGCGGGGGGGGTTTTCTTC.

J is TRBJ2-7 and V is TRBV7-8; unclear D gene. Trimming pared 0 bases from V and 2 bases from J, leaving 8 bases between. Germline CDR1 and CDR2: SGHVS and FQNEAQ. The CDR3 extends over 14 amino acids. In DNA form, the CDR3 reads TGTGCCAGCAGCTTAGCGCCCGTCACCTACGAGCAGTACTTC. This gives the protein CASSLAPVTYEQYF. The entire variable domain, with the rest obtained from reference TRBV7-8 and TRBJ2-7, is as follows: GAGVSQSPRYKVAKRGQDVALRCDPISGHVSLFWYQQALGQGPEFLTYFQNEAQLDKSGLPSDRFFAERPEGSVSTLKIQRTQQEDSAVYLCASSLAPVTYEQYFGPGTRLTVT.

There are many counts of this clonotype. CDR3 in amino acids: CASRQQGGATDTQYF. Written as DNA, the CDR3 is TGTGCCAGCAGACAACAGGGAGGGGCCACAGATACGCAGTATTTT. The genes are TRBV7-6 and TRBJ2-3, with D possibly being TRBD2 (7 bases). CDR1 is SGHVS and CDR2 is FNYEAQ in the germline V gene. The V end was cut by 6 bases, the J end by 2 bases, with 15 bases between. The CDR3 contains 15 residues.

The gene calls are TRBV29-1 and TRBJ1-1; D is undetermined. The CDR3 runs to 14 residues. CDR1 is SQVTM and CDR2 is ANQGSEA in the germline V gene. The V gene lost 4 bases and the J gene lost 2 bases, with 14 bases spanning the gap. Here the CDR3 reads CSVGVIGSNTEAFF. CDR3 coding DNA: TGCAGCGTTGGGGTCATCGGAAGTAACACTGAAGCTTTCTTT. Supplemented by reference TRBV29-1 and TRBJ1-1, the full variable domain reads SAVISQKPSRDICQRGTSLTIQCQVDSQVTMMFWYRQQPGQSLTLIATANQGSEATYESGFVIDKFPISRPNLTFSTLTVSNMSPEDSSIYLCSVGVIGSNTEAFFGQGTRLTVV.

The CDR3 sequence is CASGDRAHQYF. The DNA for the CDR3 is TGTGCCAGCGGCGACCGAGCACATCAGTACTTC. V and J are TRBV12-3 or TRBV12-4 and TRBJ2-7, with D unclear. The CDR3 is made up of 11 amino acids. The V gene lost 8 bases and the J gene lost 10 bases, with 15 bases spanning the gap.

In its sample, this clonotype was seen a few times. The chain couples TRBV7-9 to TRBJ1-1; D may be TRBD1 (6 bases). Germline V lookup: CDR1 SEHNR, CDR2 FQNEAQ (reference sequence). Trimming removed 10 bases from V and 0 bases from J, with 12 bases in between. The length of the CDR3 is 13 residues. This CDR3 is CANQDSLNTEAFF. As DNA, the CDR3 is TGTGCCAACCAGGACAGTTTGAACACTGAAGCTTTCTTT.

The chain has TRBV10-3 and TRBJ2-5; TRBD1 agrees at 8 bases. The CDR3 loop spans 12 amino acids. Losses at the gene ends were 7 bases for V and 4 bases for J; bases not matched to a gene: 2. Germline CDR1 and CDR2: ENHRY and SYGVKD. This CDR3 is CAITDRGETQYF. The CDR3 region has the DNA TGTGCCATCACCGACAGGGGAGAGACCCAGTACTTC.

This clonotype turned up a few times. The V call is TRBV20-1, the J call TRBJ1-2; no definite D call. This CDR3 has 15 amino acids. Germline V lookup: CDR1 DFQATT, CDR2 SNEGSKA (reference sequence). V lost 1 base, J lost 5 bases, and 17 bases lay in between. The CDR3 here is CSARAPGQAEYGYTF. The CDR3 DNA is TGCAGTGCTAGAGCGCCCGGGCAGGCGGAATATGGCTACACCTTC.

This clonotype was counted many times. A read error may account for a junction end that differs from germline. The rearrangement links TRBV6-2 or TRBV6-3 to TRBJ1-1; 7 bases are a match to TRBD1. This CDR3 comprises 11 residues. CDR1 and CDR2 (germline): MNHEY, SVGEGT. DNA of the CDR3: TGTGCCAGCAGCTCTAGGGGGCACGCGCTCTTT. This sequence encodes CASSSRGHALF.

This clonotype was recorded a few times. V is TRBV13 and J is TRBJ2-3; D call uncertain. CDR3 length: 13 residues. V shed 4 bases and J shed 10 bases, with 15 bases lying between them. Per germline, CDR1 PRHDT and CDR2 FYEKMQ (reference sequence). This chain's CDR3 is CASSSPVWAAQYF. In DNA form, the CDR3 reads TGTGCCAGCAGCTCCCCAGTTTGGGCGGCGCAGTATTTT.

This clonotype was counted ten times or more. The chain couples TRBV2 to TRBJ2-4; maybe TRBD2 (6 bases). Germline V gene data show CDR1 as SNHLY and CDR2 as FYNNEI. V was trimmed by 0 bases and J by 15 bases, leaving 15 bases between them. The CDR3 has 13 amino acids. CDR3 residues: CASSEAKTRSGYF. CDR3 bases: TGTGCCAGCAGTGAAGCGAAGACTAGGTCAGGGTACTTC.

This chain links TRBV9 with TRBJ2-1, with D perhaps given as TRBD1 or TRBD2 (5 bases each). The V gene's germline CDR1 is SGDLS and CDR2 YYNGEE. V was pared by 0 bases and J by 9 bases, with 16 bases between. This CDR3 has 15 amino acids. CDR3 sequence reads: CASSVVGASKREQFF. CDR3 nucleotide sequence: TGTGCCAGCAGCGTAGTCGGGGCGTCGAAGCGTGAGCAGTTCTTC.

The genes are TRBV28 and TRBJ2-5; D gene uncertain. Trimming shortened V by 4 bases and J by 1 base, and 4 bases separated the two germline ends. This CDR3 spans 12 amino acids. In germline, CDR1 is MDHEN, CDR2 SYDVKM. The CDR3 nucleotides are TGTGCCAGCAGTTCGATCCAAGAGACCCAGTACTTC. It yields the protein CASSSIQETQYF. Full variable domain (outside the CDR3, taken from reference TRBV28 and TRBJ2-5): DVKVTQSSRYLVKRTGEKVFLECVQDMDHENMFWYRQDPGLGLRLIYFSYDVKMKEKGDIPEGYSVSREKKERFSLILESASTNQTSMYLCASSSIQETQYFGPGTRLLVL.

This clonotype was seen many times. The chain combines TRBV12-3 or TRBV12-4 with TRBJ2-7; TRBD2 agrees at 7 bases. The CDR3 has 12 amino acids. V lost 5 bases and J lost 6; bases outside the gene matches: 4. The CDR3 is CASSGGVSEQYF. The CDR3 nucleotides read TGTGCCAGCAGTGGGGGGGTATCCGAGCAGTACTTC.

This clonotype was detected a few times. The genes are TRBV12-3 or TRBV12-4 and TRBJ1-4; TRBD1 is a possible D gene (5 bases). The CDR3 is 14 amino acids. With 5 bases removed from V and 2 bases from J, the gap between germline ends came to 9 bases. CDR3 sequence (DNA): TGTGCCAGCAGTATGGAGGGGACTAATGAAAAACTGTTTTTT. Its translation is CASSMEGTNEKLFF.

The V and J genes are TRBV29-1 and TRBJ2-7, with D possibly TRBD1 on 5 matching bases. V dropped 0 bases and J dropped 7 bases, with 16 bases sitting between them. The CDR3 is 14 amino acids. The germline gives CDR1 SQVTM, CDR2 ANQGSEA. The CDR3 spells CSVEDKGILREQYF. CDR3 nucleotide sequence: TGCAGCGTTGAAGATAAGGGGATATTGCGGGAGCAGTACTTC.

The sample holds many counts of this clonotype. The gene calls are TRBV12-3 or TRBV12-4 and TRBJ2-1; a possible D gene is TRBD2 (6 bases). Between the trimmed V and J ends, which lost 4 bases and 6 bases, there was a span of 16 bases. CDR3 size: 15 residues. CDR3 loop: CASSYQAGRANEQFF. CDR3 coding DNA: TGTGCCAGCAGTTATCAAGCGGGTCGGGCCAATGAGCAGTTCTTC.

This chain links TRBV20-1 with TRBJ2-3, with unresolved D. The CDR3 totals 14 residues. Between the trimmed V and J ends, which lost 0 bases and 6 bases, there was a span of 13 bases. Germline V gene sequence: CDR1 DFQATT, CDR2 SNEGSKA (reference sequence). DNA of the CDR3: TGCAGTGCTAGAGAGCCTGGGCCCCTGGATACGCAGTATTTT. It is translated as CSAREPGPLDTQYF.

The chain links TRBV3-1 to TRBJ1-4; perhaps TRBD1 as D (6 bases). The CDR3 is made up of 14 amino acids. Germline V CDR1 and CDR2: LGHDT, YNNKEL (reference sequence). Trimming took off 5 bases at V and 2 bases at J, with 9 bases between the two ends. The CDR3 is CASSYRVTNEKLFF. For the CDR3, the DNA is TGTGCCAGCAGCTACAGGGTGACTAATGAAAAACTGTTTTTT.